The subject of this entry is one TCR beta chain. Its antigen is not identified. The sample belongs to a study of cytomegalovirus exposure and HLA in healthy donors. Study-wide points: Across all donors, roughly uniform sequencing depth was an assumption of the presence/absence analyses.

This CDR3 has 15 residues. Germline V gives CDR1 MNHEY, CDR2 SMNVEV (reference sequence). V lost 8 bases and J lost 1, with 17 bases in between. With 60 Vbeta and 13 Jbeta primers, the PCR was carried out. The assay was immunoSEQ multiplex PCR, and TCRdb's table has in-frame clones only and misses some. The sample consists of about 140,000 clones, approximately 72% of them appearing once. The sequenced sample was PBMCs. This TCR was recovered from an older woman in good health and CMV-seronegative. The chain has TRBV27 and TRBJ2-5; the D gene is possibly TRBD2 (7 bases). DNA for the CDR3: TGTGCCAGCCGCTACCGGGGAGGGGGCCAAGAGACCCAGTACTTC. It translates to CASRYRGGGQETQYF.